A selection of T cell receptor beta chains follows, all from one sample in a study of cytomegalovirus exposure and HLA in healthy donors. Profiled with immunoSEQ multiplex PCR; TCRdb holds only in-frame clones, not every one. The sample has approximately 82,000 clones; about 9.4% are singletons. Input material: PBMCs. The source is a man aged 55 to 70 in good health and CMV-seropositive. The CDR3 runs from the conserved cysteine through the conserved F or W. The D gene is left open where the match is weak. Clone sizes are given selectively: once, few, many, or a class where the clone is expanded.

j_gene,abundance,d_gene,v_gene,CDR3aa,CDR3nt
TRBJ1-1,-,TRBD1,TRBV27,CASGTVGNTEAFF,TGTGCCAGCGGGACAGTGGGGAACACTGAAGCTTTCTTT
TRBJ2-1,few,-,TRBV25-1,CASSVQGMDEQFF,TGTGCCAGCAGTGTTCAGGGGATGGATGAGCAGTTCTTC
TRBJ1-1,few,-,TRBV29-1,CSVDEEGDSNTEAFF,TGCAGCGTTGATGAAGAAGGGGACTCGAACACTGAAGCTTTCTTT
TRBJ1-1,few,-,TRBV19,CASSPLLNTEAFF,TGTGCCAGTAGTCCCCTCCTGAACACTGAAGCTTTCTTT
TRBJ2-2,few,TRBD1,TRBV19,CASSTWDRLNTGELFF,TGTGCCAGTAGTACCTGGGACAGGTTGAACACCGGGGAGCTGTTTTTT
TRBJ2-3,-,TRBD1,TRBV18,CASSPLQGATTDTQYF,TGTGCCAGCTCACCCCTACAGGGGGCAACTACAGATACGCAGTATTTT
TRBJ1-6,-,-,TRBV23-1,CASSHHRGGVRSPLHF,TGCGCCAGCAGTCACCATCGAGGGGGGGTAAGGTCACCCCTCCACTTT
TRBJ2-1,-,TRBD2,TRBV19,CASRGASGSGEQFF,TGTGCCAGTAGGGGGGCTAGCGGGAGCGGTGAGCAGTTCTTC
TRBJ1-5,few,-,TRBV28,CASQTGNQPQHF,TGTGCCAGTCAAACAGGCAATCAGCCCCAGCATTTT
TRBJ2-2,many,TRBD1,TRBV10-3,CAIPGQGTGELFF,TGTGCCATCCCCGGACAGGGAACCGGGGAGCTGTTTTTT
TRBJ2-1,-,-,TRBV5-1,CASSLGSTSGNEQFF,TGCGCCAGCAGCTTGGGTAGCACCAGCGGCAATGAGCAGTTCTTC
TRBJ2-3,-,TRBD2,TRBV18,CASSRGGATDTQYF,TGTGCCAGCTCCCGCGGGGGGGCAACAGATACGCAGTATTTT
TRBJ2-7,few,-,TRBV29-1,CSVGGDGSYEQYF,TGCAGCGTTGGAGGAGACGGCTCCTACGAGCAGTACTTC
TRBJ2-3,few,-,TRBV6-1,CASGDRLTDTQYF,TGTGCCAGCGGTGACAGGTTGACAGATACGCAGTATTTT
TRBJ1-1,-,-,TRBV6-1,CATSYRVNTEAFF,TGTGCCACCTCTTACAGGGTGAACACTGAAGCTTTCTTT
TRBJ1-4,-,-,TRBV30,CALTVATNEKLFF,TGTGCCTTGACAGTTGCAACTAATGAAAAACTGTTTTTT
TRBJ1-3,-,TRBD1,TRBV5-6,CASSYPGGSGNTIYF,TGTGCCAGCAGCTACCCAGGGGGCTCTGGAAACACCATATATTTT
TRBJ1-2,-,TRBD1,TRBV4-1,CASSPKGTGGASYYGYTF,TGCGCCAGCAGCCCGAAAGGAACAGGGGGCGCGAGTTACTATGGCTACACCTTC
TRBJ2-7,-,-,TRBV4-2,CASSQDRTNSYEQYF,TGTGCCAGCAGCCAAGATCGGACAAACTCCTACGAGCAGTACTTC
TRBJ2-3,-,TRBD2,TRBV7-8,CASSPRGALTDTQYF,TGTGCCAGCAGCCCGCGGGGGGCTCTCACAGATACGCAGTATTTT
TRBJ1-1,few,TRBD1,TRBV19,CASSFDRGNTEAFF,TGTGCCAGTAGTTTCGACAGGGGAAACACTGAAGCTTTCTTT
TRBJ2-2,-,TRBD1,TRBV30,CAWGTGNSGELFF,TGTGCCTGGGGGACAGGGAACTCCGGGGAGCTGTTTTTT
TRBJ1-4,-,-,TRBV28,CASSRLREKLFF,TGTGCCAGCAGCCGACTGAGGGAAAAACTGTTTTTT
TRBJ1-2,few,-,TRBV10-3,CAISVGELGYTF,TGTGCCATCAGTGTGGGAGAGCTCGGCTACACCTTC
TRBJ2-7,-,-,TRBV29-1,CSVGKGQGYEQYF,TGCAGCGTCGGAAAAGGGCAGGGCTACGAGCAGTACTTC
TRBJ2-5,-,-,TRBV6-5,CASSYTTDWRGETQYF,TGTGCCAGCAGTTACACTACCGACTGGCGAGGAGAGACCCAGTACTTC
TRBJ1-4,few,-,TRBV27,CASSSMTWVREKLFF,TGTGCCAGCAGTTCCATGACTTGGGTGCGGGAAAAACTGTTTTTT
TRBJ1-1,few,TRBD1,TRBV10-1,CASSSGTANTEAFF,TGCGCCAGCAGTTCTGGGACAGCGAACACTGAAGCTTTCTTT
TRBJ1-1,-,-,TRBV18,CASSPLAGVYTEAFF,TGTGCCAGCTCACCACTGGCAGGGGTATACACTGAAGCTTTCTTT
TRBJ1-5,-,-,TRBV19,CASTGSSNQPQHF,TGTGCCAGTACAGGGTCCAGCAATCAGCCCCAGCATTTT
TRBJ1-6,-,-,TRBV5-1,CASSLDSNSPLHF,TGCGCCAGCAGCTTGGACTCGAATTCACCCCTCCACTTT
TRBJ1-4,few,TRBD1,TRBV9,CASSLRTGSNEKLFF,TGTGCCAGCAGCCTGCGGACAGGGTCTAATGAAAAACTGTTTTTT
TRBJ2-2,few,-,TRBV10-3,CAIRIGEGGELFF,TGTGCCATCAGGATCGGGGAAGGCGGGGAGCTGTTTTTT
TRBJ1-2,-,-,TRBV30,CAWSPGAIGYTF,TGTGCCTGGAGCCCAGGGGCCATCGGCTACACCTTC
TRBJ2-5,-,TRBD2,TRBV4-1,CASSPFGPAGGYQETQYF,TGCGCCAGCAGCCCCTTCGGACCAGCGGGGGGGTACCAAGAGACCCAGTACTTC
TRBJ1-1,-,TRBD1,TRBV19,CASRLRGTGTLDTEAFF,TGTGCCAGTAGACTAAGGGGGACAGGGACCCTTGACACTGAAGCTTTCTTT
TRBJ1-2,-,-,TRBV2,CASRDRGDGYTF,TGTGCCAGCCGAGACCGGGGGGATGGCTACACCTTC
TRBJ1-4,medium-sized,-,TRBV18,CASSPRGEKLFF,TGTGCCAGCTCCCCCCGGGGGGAAAAACTGTTTTTT
TRBJ2-1,few,TRBD2,TRBV11-3,CASSLLAGGEQFF,TGTGCCAGCAGTTTACTAGCGGGAGGGGAGCAGTTCTTC
TRBJ2-6,few,TRBD2,TRBV5-6,CASSWEGSGANVLTF,TGTGCCAGCAGCTGGGAGGGGTCTGGGGCCAACGTCCTGACTTTC
TRBJ2-2,-,TRBD2,TRBV7-3,CASSREMAGGPGGELFF,TGTGCCAGCAGCCGAGAGATGGCGGGGGGGCCGGGCGGGGAGCTGTTTTTT
TRBJ1-1,-,TRBD1,TRBV5-5,CASSLGGGQGRTEAFF,TGTGCCAGCAGCTTAGGGGGGGGACAGGGTCGTACTGAAGCTTTCTTT
TRBJ1-5,-,-,TRBV19,CASSVQGLFNQPQHF,TGTGCCAGTAGTGTCCAGGGCCTTTTCAATCAGCCCCAGCATTTT